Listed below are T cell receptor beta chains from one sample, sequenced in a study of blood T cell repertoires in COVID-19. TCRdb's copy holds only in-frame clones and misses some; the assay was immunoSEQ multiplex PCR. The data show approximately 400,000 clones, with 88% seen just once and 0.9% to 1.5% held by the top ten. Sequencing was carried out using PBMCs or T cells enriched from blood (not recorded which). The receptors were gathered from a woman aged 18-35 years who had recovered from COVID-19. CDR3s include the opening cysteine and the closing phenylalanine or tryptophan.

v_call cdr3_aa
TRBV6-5 CASSWGREGNQPQHF
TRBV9 CASSVIPTEVSSGGYTF
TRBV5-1 CASSPYGTGDPNYGYTF
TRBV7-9 CASSSQGAAGTDTQYF
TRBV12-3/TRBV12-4 CASSHSTSSEQYF
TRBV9 CASSVAAGFSGNTIYF
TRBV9 CASSVGTSGTDTQYF
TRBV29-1 CSVEDRYNEQFF
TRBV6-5 CASTMRGTDTQYF
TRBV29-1 CSVGLLAGGPFTGELFF
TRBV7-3 CASSLPGQGAQGANVLTF
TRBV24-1 CATSADRGGETQYF
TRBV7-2 CASSAQAGGPDTQYF
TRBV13 CASSRYRRNTEAFF
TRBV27 CASRRRDSNYGYTF
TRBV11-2 CASSLQGANTGELFF
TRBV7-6 CASSPQGLGNQPQHF
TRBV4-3 CASSPTPYNEQFF
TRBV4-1 CASSQGRGYTF
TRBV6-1 CASSGPFGIDLDTQYF
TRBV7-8 CASSSGRGASSYNEQFF
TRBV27 CASSLSYSNQPQHF
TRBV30 CAWTLAGGRVEKLFF